These 16 T cell receptor beta chains share one sample of origin, sequenced in a study of CD8+ T cells in alopecia areata. TCR sequencing used cDNA made by reverse transcription of extracted RNA. Assay: immunoSEQ multiplex PCR; the TCRdb copy retains only in-frame clones and omits some. Of some 180,000 clones listed, about 63% were seen once; the top ten hold more than 1.5%. Sample: CD4+ T cells sorted from blood, taken at week 0. These receptors came from a human donor with alopecia areata.

The chain links TRBV6-1 to TRBJ1-1; the D is unclear. From germline, CDR1 is MNHNS and CDR2 SASEGT. The CDR3 spans 13 residues. The V end was cut by 6 bases, the J end by 1 base, with 9 bases between. In DNA, the CDR3 is TGTGCCAGCAGCATTGAAGGGAACACTGAAGCTTTCTTT. Protein product: CASSIEGNTEAFF.

This clone came up once. This chain uses TRBV6-1 with TRBJ1-5; D gene unclear. Looked up from germline, CDR1 is MNHNS and CDR2 is SASEGT. Trimming took 1 base from V and 9 from J, leaving 7 bases between them. This CDR3 contains 12 residues. The CDR3 loop reads CASSEGPLPQHF. The CDR3 DNA is TGTGCCAGCAGTGAAGGACCCCTGCCCCAGCATTTT.

The chain carries TRBV9 and TRBJ2-1; 8 bases fit TRBD2. With V trimmed by 0 bases and J by 6 bases, 11 bases remained unmatched. This CDR3 comprises 17 residues. Germline CDR1 reads SGDLS; CDR2 reads YYNGEE. The CDR3 DNA follows: TGTGCCAGCAGCGTAGTCCCCGGGACTAGAAAAGGCAATGAGCAGTTCTTC. Protein: CASSVVPGTRKGNEQFF.

This clone was seen a few times. The chain has TRBV7-2 and TRBJ2-7; D is tentatively TRBD1 or TRBD2 (5 bases each). This CDR3 has 16 residues. Trimming took off 5 bases at V and 4 bases at J, with 21 bases between the two ends. Germline CDR1 and CDR2: SGHTA and FQGNSA. CDR3 in DNA: TGTGCCAGCAGCCTTATCTCAGGGACCTTACAGTACGAGCAGTACTTC. Protein: CASSLISGTLQYEQYF.

This clone turned up a few times. Relative to the germline gene, one junction end is altered; a read error may explain this. V is TRBV29-1 and J is TRBJ2-1; maybe TRBD2 (5 bases). From germline, CDR1 is SQVTM and CDR2 ANQGSEA. CDR3 length equals 12 residues. CDR3 bases: TGCAGCGCCCTGGACTCCAACAATGAGCAGTTCTTC. It encodes CSALDSNNEQFF.

Only one count was recorded for this clone. The chain carries TRBV30 and TRBJ1-2; D remains unclear. CDR1 and CDR2 from the germline V gene are GTSNPN and SVGIG (reference sequence). The V gene lost 5 bases and the J gene lost 4 bases, with 11 bases spanning the gap. The CDR3 is 12 amino acids. The CDR3 loop is CAWSQGLYGYTF. CDR3 coding DNA: TGTGCCTGGTCCCAAGGCCTCTATGGCTACACCTTC.

Regarding this clone: The same CDR3 arises from other DNA sequences in this sample as well. The chain recombines TRBV5-1 with TRBJ2-7; D is undetermined. CDR1 and CDR2 (germline): SGHRS, YFSETQ. Trimming stripped 3 bases from V and 2 bases from J, with 12 bases between. The CDR3 totals 14 residues. The CDR3 bases are TGCGCCAGCAGCTCGGACCGTGGGCCCTACGAGCAGTACTTC. It translates to CASSSDRGPYEQYF.

This chain uses TRBV30 with TRBJ2-6, with D hard to call. CDR1 is GTSNPN, CDR2 SVGIG, per germline (reference sequence). V lost 7 bases to trimming and J lost 4 bases, with 5 bases between them. The CDR3 consists of 11 residues. DNA for the CDR3: TGTGCCTCTGGGGGGGCCAACGTCCTGACTTTC. Translation gives CASGGANVLTF.

Concerning this clone itself: Other DNA sequences from this sample encode an identical CDR3 as well. V is TRBV9 and J is TRBJ2-2; D remains unclear. The CDR3 is 12 residues long. V lost 0 bases to trimming and J lost 7 bases, with 4 bases between them. The germline V gene has CDR1 SGDLS and CDR2 YYNGEE. CDR3 residues: CASSVGGGELFF. DNA for the CDR3: TGTGCCAGCAGCGTAGGGGGCGGGGAGCTGTTTTTT.

The J gene is TRBJ2-7, the V gene TRBV18; 7 nucleotides align to TRBD1. Germline CDR1 reads KGHSH; CDR2 reads LQKENI. CDR3 length: 14 residues. After removal of 3 bases from V and 2 bases from J, the junction contained 4 bases not matched to a gene. CDR3 in DNA: TGTGCCAGCTCACCTCTGGGGACAGCCTACGAGCAGTACTTC. Amino acid sequence: CASSPLGTAYEQYF.

The genes are TRBV30 and TRBJ2-3; D tentatively fits TRBD1 or TRBD2 (5 bases each). The CDR3 is made up of 12 amino acids. Deletions cut 4 bases from V and 6 bases from J, with 11 bases between. Germline V lookup: CDR1 GTSNPN, CDR2 SVGIG (reference sequence). The CDR3 DNA reads TGTGCCTGGACAGGGAGTGCTGATACGCAGTATTTT. Protein sequence: CAWTGSADTQYF. Drawing the rest from reference TRBV30 and TRBJ2-3, the complete variable domain is SQTIHQWPATLVQPVGSPLSLECTVEGTSNPNLYWYRQAAGRGLQLLFYSVGIGQISSEVPQNLSASRPQDRQFILSSKKLLLSDSGFYLCAWTGSADTQYFGPGTRLTVL.

The chain links TRBV29-1 to TRBJ2-1; 11 bases agree with TRBD2. Germline values: CDR1 SQVTM, CDR2 ANQGSEA. Trimming at V came to 6 bases and at J to 6 bases, leaving 10 bases not matched to a gene. This CDR3 comprises 15 residues. CDR3 protein: CSVKGLAGHFNEQFF. The CDR3, as DNA: TGCAGCGTAAAAGGACTAGCGGGTCATTTCAATGAGCAGTTCTTC.

V is TRBV28 and J is TRBJ1-2, with 7 bases that match TRBD1. Germline lookup yields CDR1 MDHEN and CDR2 SYDVKM. With V trimmed by 3 bases and J by 3 bases, 7 bases remained unmatched. The CDR3 covers 15 residues. The CDR3 nucleotides are TGTGCCAGCAGTTTGCAGACAGGGAGCCACTATGGCTACACCTTC. Protein sequence: CASSLQTGSHYGYTF.

The chain employs TRBV7-2 and TRBJ1-2; the D gene is possibly TRBD1 (6 bases). Germline V CDR1 and CDR2: SGHTA, FQGNSA. The CDR3 is 12 amino acids. The V end was cut by 1 base, the J end by 8 bases, with 8 bases between. This CDR3 reads CASSLGTVGYTF. The CDR3 coding sequence is TGTGCCAGCAGCTTAGGGACAGTCGGCTACACCTTC.

The chain has TRBV19 and TRBJ1-1; TRBD1 aligns across 7 bases. This CDR3 spans 14 amino acids. Germline V gene data show CDR1 as LNHDA and CDR2 as SQIVND (reference sequence). Trimming took 7 bases from V and 11 from J; bases not matched to a gene: 16. CDR3 residues: CASTYIGGLKVAFF. The CDR3, as DNA: TGTGCCAGTACTTATATAGGGGGCTTAAAGGTGGCTTTCTTT.

The rearrangement joins TRBV5-1 to TRBJ1-6; tentatively, D is TRBD1 (5 bases). The CDR3 runs 15 residues. The germline V gene has CDR1 SGHRS and CDR2 YFSETQ. The V end lost 0 bases, the J end lost 4 bases, and 8 bases lay between the germline ends. In DNA form, the CDR3 reads TGCGCCAGCAGCTTGGAGTGGGGGTATAATTCACCCCTCCACTTT. Its translation: CASSLEWGYNSPLHF.